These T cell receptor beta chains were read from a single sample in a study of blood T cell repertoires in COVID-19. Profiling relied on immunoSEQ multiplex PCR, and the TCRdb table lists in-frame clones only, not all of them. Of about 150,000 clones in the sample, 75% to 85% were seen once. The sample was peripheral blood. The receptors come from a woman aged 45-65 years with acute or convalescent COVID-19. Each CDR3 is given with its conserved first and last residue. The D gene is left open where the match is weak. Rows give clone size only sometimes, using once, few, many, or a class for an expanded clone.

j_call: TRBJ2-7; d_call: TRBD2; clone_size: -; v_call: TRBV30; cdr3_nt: TGTGCCTGGAGTCACCGGGGGGGAGACGAGCAGTACTTC; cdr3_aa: CAWSHRGGDEQYF
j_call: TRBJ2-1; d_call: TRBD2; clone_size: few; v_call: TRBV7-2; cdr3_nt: TGTGCCAGCAGCTTGCTAGCGGGAGGCTCTTACAATGAGCAGTTCTTC; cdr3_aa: CASSLLAGGSYNEQFF
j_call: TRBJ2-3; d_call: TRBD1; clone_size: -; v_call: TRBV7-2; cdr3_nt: TGTGCCAGCAGACCAACCGGGACAGGGGGTGCAGATACGCAGTATTTT; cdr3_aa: CASRPTGTGGADTQYF
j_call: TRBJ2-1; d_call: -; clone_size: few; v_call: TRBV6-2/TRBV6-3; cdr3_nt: TGTGCCAGCAGTCCGAGGAAACTAAACTATGATGAGCAGTTCTTC; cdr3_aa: CASSPRKLNYDEQFF
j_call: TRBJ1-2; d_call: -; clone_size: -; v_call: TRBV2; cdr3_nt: TGTGCCAGCGGTGGGGTGGCAGGAAGTTTCATTAACTATGGCTACACCTTC; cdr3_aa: CASGGVAGSFINYGYTF
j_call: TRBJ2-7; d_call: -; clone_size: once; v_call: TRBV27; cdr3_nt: TGTGCCAGCAGTGCAGGGGGGACCTACGAGCAGTACTTC; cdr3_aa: CASSAGGTYEQYF
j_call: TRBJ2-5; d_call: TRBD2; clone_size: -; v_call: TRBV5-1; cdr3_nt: TGCGCCAGCAGCTTGGCCAGCGGGGGGCGCCAAGAGACCCAGTACTTC; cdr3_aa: CASSLASGGRQETQYF
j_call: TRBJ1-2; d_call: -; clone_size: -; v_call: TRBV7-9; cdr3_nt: TGTGCCAGCACCAAGACAGGACCCGATGGCTACACCTTC; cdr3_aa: CASTKTGPDGYTF
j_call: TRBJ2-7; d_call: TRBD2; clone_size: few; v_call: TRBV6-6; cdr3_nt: TGTGCCAGCCGAGGGGCAAGCGGGGGAAGTTACGAGCAGTACTTC; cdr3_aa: CASRGASGGSYEQYF
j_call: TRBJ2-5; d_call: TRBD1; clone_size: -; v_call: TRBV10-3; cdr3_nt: TGTGCCATCAGTACGGGACAGGGAGTAACAGAGACCCAGTACTTC; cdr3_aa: CAISTGQGVTETQYF
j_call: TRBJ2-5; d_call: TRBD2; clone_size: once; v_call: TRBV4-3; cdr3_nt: TGCGCCAGCAGCCAGTCCGGAGGGCTAGCGGGAGGAGAGACCCAGTACTTC; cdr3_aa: CASSQSGGLAGGETQYF
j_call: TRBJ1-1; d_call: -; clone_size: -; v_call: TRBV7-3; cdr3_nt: TGTGCCAGCAGCTCCGTCCGGGCCCAGATAGGAGGCGTGAACACTGAAGCTTTCTTT; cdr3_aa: CASSSVRAQIGGVNTEAFF
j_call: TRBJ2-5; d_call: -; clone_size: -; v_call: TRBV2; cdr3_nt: TGTGCCAGCAAACCAGGGGCGGAAGAGACCCAGTACTTC; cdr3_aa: CASKPGAEETQYF
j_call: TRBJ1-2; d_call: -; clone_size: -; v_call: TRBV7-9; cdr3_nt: TGTGCCAGCAGCCCCAAAGCCGGGGGGCATGGCTACACCTTC; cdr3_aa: CASSPKAGGHGYTF
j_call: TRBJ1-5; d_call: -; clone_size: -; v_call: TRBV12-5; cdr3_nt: TGTGCTAGTGGTTTGGACCGGGGGCAGCCCCAGCATTTT; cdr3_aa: CASGLDRGQPQHF
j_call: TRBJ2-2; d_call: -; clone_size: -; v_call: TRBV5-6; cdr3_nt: TGTGCCAGCAGCTCATTACAGGGTCGAAACACCGGGGAGCTGTTTTTT; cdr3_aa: CASSSLQGRNTGELFF
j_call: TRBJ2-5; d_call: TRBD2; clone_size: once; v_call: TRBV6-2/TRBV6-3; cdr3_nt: TGTGCCAGCAGTTACCCGACTAGCGGGGTGGAAAAGACCCAGTACTTC; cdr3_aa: CASSYPTSGVEKTQYF
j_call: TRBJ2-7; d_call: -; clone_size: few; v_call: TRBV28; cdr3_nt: TGTGCCAGCAGTTTACTGCAGGGTGCCCACGAGCAGTACTTC; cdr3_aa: CASSLLQGAHEQYF
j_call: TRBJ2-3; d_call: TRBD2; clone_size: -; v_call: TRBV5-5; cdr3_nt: TGTGCCAGCAGCTGGGGGGGAGGAACAGATACGCAGTATTTT; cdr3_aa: CASSWGGGTDTQYF
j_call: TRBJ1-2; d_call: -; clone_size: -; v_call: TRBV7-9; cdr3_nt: TGTGCCAGCAGCTTAGGACAATCTAACTATGGCTACACCTTC; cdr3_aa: CASSLGQSNYGYTF
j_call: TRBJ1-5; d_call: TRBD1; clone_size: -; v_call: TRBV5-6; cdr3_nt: TGTGCCAGCAGCGTCGGACAGGGCGAAAGGGGTCAGCCCCAGCATTTT; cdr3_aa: CASSVGQGERGQPQHF
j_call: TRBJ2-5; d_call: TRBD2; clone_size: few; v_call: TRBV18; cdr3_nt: TGTGCCAGCTCACCTAGTCCGTCTAGCGGTTTTGGGAGGCAAGAGACCCAGTACTTC; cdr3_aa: CASSPSPSSGFGRQETQYF
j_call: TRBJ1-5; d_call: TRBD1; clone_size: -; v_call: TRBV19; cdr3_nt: TGTGCCAGCGCCGTCGGGACAGCTCTCAATCAGCCCCAGCATTTT; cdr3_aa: CASAVGTALNQPQHF
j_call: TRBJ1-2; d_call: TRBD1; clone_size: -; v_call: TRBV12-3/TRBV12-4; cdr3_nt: TGTGCCAGCAAGGGACAGGGGAACTATGGCTACACCTTC; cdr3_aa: CASKGQGNYGYTF
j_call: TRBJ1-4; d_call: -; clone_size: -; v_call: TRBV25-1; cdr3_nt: TGTGCCAGCAGTGATTCCCACAGGGTGGTTCAGAATAATGAAAAACTGTTTTTT; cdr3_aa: CASSDSHRVVQNNEKLFF
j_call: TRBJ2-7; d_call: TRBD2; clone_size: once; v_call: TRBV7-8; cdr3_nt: TGTGCCAGCAGCTTTGGACTAGCGGGAGTTGCCTACGAGCAGTACTTC; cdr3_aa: CASSFGLAGVAYEQYF
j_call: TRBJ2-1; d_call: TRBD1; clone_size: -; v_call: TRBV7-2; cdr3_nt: TGTGCCAGCAGTCTGACAGGGGCGGGCAATGAGCAGTTCTTC; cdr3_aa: CASSLTGAGNEQFF
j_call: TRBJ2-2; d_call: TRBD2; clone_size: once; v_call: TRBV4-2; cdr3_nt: TGTGCCAGCAGCCCGACTAGCGGGGTTGACGGGGAGCTGTTTTTT; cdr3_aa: CASSPTSGVDGELFF
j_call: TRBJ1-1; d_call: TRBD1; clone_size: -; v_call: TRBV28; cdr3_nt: TGTGCCAGCCCCCCTTCCGTACAGGGGGCGAGAAGGACGGGCGGCACTGAAGCTTTCTTT; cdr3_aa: CASPPSVQGARRTGGTEAFF
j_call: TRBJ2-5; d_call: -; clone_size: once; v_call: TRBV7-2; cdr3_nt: TGTGCCAGCAGCTTACGTCCATCCTTCCTATTGTCGCGCGCTGAGACCCAGTACTTC; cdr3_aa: CASSLRPSFLLSRAETQYF
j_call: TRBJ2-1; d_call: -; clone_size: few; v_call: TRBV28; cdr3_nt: TGTGCCAGCAGCACAGAGTTGAGCGAGCAGTTCTTC; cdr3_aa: CASSTELSEQFF
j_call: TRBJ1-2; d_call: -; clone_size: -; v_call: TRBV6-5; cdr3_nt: TGTGCCAGCAGTTCGCTAAAGTATAATTATGGCTACACCTTC; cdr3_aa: CASSSLKYNYGYTF
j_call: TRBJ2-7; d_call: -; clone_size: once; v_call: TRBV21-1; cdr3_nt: TGTGCCAGCAGCAACTTATCCGCCGGGACAGGGGAAGTCCAGAGCTACGAGCAGTACTTC; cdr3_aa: CASSNLSAGTGEVQSYEQYF
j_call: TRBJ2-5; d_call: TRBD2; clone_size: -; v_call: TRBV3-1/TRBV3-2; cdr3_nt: TGTGCCAGCAGCCAGGGTCTAGCGGGAGTGTCCCAGTACTTC; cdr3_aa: CASSQGLAGVSQYF
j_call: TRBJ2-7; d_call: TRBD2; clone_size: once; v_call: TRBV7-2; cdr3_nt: TGTGCCAGCAGCTTACTCGGGAGGCTCTACGAGCAGTACTTC; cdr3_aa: CASSLLGRLYEQYF
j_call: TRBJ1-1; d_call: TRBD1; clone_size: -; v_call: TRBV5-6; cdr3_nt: TGTGCCAGCAGCTCTTACAGGGGGCGCCGGGACACTGAAGCTTTCTTT; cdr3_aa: CASSSYRGRRDTEAFF
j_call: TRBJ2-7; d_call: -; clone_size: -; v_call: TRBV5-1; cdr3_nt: TGCGCCAGCAGATCGTCGGTCGGGGACGAGCAGTACTTC; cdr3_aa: CASRSSVGDEQYF
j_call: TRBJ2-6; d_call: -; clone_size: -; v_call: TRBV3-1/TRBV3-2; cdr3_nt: TGTGCCAGCAGCCAAGCCCTACTAGCTGGGGCCAACGTCCTGACTTTC; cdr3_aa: CASSQALLAGANVLTF
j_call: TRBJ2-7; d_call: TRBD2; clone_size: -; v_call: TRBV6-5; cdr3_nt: TGTGCCAGCAGTTTCAGCGGGAGGAGCTCCTACGAGCAGTACTTC; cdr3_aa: CASSFSGRSSYEQYF
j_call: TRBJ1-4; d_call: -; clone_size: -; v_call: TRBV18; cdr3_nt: TGTGCCAGCTCACTCCGACAGGATAATGAAAAACTGTTTTTT; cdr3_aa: CASSLRQDNEKLFF
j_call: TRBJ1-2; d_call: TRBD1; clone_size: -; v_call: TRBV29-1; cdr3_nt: TGCAGCGTTGCGGGACAGGGGTTTGGCTACACCTTC; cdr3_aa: CSVAGQGFGYTF
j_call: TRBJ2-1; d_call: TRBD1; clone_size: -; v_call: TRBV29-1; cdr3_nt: TGCAGCGTTGGGACAGGAATAAATGAGCAGTTCTTC; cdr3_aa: CSVGTGINEQFF
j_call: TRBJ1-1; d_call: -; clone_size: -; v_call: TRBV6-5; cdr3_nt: TGTGCCAGCAGTTTACGGTCCGGGAGAACGGGCCCTGAAGCTTTCTTT; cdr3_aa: CASSLRSGRTGPEAFF
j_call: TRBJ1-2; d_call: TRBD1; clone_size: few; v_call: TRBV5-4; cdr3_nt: TGTGCCAGCAGCCATCCGACAGGGGGCAGGGGCTACACCTTC; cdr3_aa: CASSHPTGGRGYTF
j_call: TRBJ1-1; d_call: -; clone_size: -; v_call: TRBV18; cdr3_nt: TGTGCCAGCTCACCATGGTCGACAGGAGAAGCTTTCTTT; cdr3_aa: CASSPWSTGEAFF
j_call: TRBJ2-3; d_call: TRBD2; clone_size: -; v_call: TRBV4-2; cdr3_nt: TGTGCCAGCAGCCAAGACCCGTGGACTAGCGGGGGCGACAGCACAGATACGCAGTATTTT; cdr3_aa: CASSQDPWTSGGDSTDTQYF
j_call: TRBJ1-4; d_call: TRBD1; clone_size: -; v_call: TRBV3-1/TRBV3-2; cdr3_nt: TGTGCCAGCAGCCTCGAGGGGGCGGGTCTGGTTGGCAAACTGTTTTTT; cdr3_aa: CASSLEGAGLVGKLFF
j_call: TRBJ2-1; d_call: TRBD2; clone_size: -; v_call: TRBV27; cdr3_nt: TGTGCCAGCCGACTAGCGGGAGGGACAATTTACAATGAGCAGTTCTTC; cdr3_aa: CASRLAGGTIYNEQFF
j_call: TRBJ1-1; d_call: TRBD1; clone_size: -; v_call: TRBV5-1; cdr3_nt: TGCGCCAGCAGCTCTTCCAGGGGGCCTACTGAAGCTTTCTTT; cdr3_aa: CASSSSRGPTEAFF
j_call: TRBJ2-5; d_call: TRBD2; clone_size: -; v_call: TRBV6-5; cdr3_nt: TGTGCCAGCACCATAGCGGGAGGGGAGACCCAGTACTTC; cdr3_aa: CASTIAGGETQYF
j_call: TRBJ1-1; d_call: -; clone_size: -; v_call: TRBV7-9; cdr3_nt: TGTGCCAGCAGCTTCTCAGGTGGTGAAGCTTTCTTT; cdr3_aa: CASSFSGGEAFF
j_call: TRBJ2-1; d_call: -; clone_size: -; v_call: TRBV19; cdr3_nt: TGTGCCAGTAAATCCCGACAGGCAGGTGTCAATGAGCAGTTCTTC; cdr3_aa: CASKSRQAGVNEQFF
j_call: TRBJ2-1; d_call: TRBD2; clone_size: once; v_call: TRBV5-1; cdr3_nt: TGCGCCAGTTCCGCGGCGGGAGGCCCCTACAATGAGCAGTTCTTC; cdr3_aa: CASSAAGGPYNEQFF